What follows is one TCR beta chain and its context. The V gene's germline CDR1 is GTSNPN and CDR2 SVGIG (reference sequence). The CDR3 covers 12 residues. The ends were cut back, 6 bases at V and 6 bases at J, with 11 bases in the middle. These data are taken from a study of shared clonotypes between healthy human individuals. It was across several immunoSEQ plates that each subset's genomic DNA was evenly split. This table comes from immunoSEQ multiplex PCR, and its TCRdb copy is limited to in-frame clones, with some not included. Of 950,000 to 1,100,000 clones in the sample, about four fifths were seen once.

The chain recombines TRBV30 with TRBJ1-4; possible D gene TRBD1, 5 bases. The sequence derives from a man aged 18 to 29 in good health. Some clones in this sample may be carry-over from other donors' samples. Sample: memory CD4+ T cells from PBMCs. The subset denotes: CD45RA-negative fraction. The CDR3 loop is CACSREYEKLFF. In DNA form, the CDR3 reads TGTGCCTGCAGCAGGGAGTATGAAAAACTGTTTTTT.